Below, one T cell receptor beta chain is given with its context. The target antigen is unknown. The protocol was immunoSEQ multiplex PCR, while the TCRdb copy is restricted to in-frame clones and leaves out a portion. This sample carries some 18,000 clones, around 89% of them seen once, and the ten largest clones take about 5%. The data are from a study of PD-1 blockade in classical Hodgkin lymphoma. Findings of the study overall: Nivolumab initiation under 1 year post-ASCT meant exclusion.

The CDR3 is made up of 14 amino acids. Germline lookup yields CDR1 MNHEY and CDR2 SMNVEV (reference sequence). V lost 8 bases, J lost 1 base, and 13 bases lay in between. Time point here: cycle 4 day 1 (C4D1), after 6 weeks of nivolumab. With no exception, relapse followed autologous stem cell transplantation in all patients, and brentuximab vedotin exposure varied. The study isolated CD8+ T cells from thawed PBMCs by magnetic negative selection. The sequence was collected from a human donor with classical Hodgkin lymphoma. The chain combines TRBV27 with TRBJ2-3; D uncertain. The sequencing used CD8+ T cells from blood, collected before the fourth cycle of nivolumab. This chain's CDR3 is CASGVNRGTDTQYF. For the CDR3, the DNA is TGTGCCAGCGGGGTTAACAGAGGCACAGATACGCAGTATTTT.